This is a list of T cell receptor beta chains from one sample in a study of T cell responses to AZD1222 COVID-19 vaccine. The data were produced by immunoSEQ multiplex PCR, yet TCRdb's version contains in-frame clones alone and is incomplete. The sample holds under 110,000 clones, about 90% seen once. The sample here was peripheral blood, taken on day 0 of AZD1222 vaccination. These receptors originate from an adult in good health. CDR3s include the opening cysteine and the closing phenylalanine or tryptophan. The D gene is left open where the match is weak. A clone size is listed for some rows: how often the clone was seen (once, few, many), or a class if it is expanded.

d_call	v_call	j_call	clone_size	cdr3_nt	cdr3_aa
-	TRBV7-9	TRBJ1-4	-	TGTGCCAGCAGCTTAATCGGGGGGCGCGTCAATGAAAAACTGTTTTTT	CASSLIGGRVNEKLFF
-	TRBV7-3	TRBJ1-1	once	TGTGCCAGCAGCTTAAGGGGCGGCCTCGGGGGGCTTGGTGAAGCTTTCTTT	CASSLRGGLGGLGEAFF
TRBD1	TRBV30	TRBJ2-7	-	TGTGCCTGGAGGACAGGGTCCTACGAGCAGTACTTC	CAWRTGSYEQYF
TRBD2	TRBV3-1/TRBV3-2	TRBJ2-7	-	TGTGCCAGCAGCCCCACCCGGACTAGCGGGAGGGCCGCCTACGAGCAGTACTTC	CASSPTRTSGRAAYEQYF
-	TRBV4-3	TRBJ2-7	-	TGCGCCAGCAGCCAAGATCGGATCGGAAGCTACGAGCAGTACTTC	CASSQDRIGSYEQYF
TRBD1	TRBV4-1	TRBJ1-2	-	TGCGCCAGCAGCCCCTACAGGGGGCTCAATGGCTACACCTTC	CASSPYRGLNGYTF
TRBD1	TRBV18	TRBJ2-7	-	TGTGCCAGCTCACCACGTGAGGGGGCCACCTACGAGCAGTACTTC	CASSPREGATYEQYF
-	TRBV2	TRBJ2-7	-	TGTGCCAGCAGCGACAGTTACGAGCAGTACTTC	CASSDSYEQYF
-	TRBV11-1	TRBJ1-1	-	TGTGCCAGCAGCCCCTTTCAGACTGAAGCTTTCTTT	CASSPFQTEAFF
TRBD2	TRBV4-3	TRBJ2-5	-	TGCGCCAGCAGCCAAGATCCTAGCGGTCAAGAGACCCAGTACTTC	CASSQDPSGQETQYF
TRBD2	TRBV25-1	TRBJ2-1	-	TGTGCCAGCAGTGATCATTTCGGACTAGCGGCGTACAATGAGCAGTTCTTC	CASSDHFGLAAYNEQFF
-	TRBV18	TRBJ2-7	-	TGTGCCAGCTCATTAACGTCCGTTATTCAGTACGAGCAGTACTTC	CASSLTSVIQYEQYF
-	TRBV7-9	TRBJ2-7	-	TGTGCCAGCAGCTTAAGCTCCTACGAGCAGTACTTC	CASSLSSYEQYF
-	TRBV6-6	TRBJ2-2	few	TGTGCCAGCAGTAACAGGGTCCCGTGGATAGAGCTGTTTTTT	CASSNRVPWIELFF
-	TRBV2	TRBJ1-1	-	TGTGCCAGCAGACCGGGGGAGGCTGAAGCTTTCTTT	CASRPGEAEAFF
TRBD1	TRBV13	TRBJ2-7	-	TGTGCCAGCAGCTCCACGGGACAGGGGGCCTACGAGCAGTACTTC	CASSSTGQGAYEQYF
TRBD1	TRBV9	TRBJ2-5	-	TGTGCCAGCAGCCTACGGACAGGGGGCGAGACCCAGTACTTC	CASSLRTGGETQYF
-	TRBV7-8	TRBJ1-6	-	TGTGCCAGCAGGACCCATACTAATTCACCCCTCCACTTT	CASRTHTNSPLHF
-	TRBV4-3	TRBJ1-2	-	TGCGCCAGCAGCCAAGAAGACAAGTTGATCTATGGCTACACCTTC	CASSQEDKLIYGYTF
TRBD1	TRBV4-1	TRBJ1-2	-	TGCGCCAGCAGCCAAGATGATGGACAGGCCCTTAACTATGGCTACACCTTC	CASSQDDGQALNYGYTF
TRBD1	TRBV18	TRBJ2-7	-	TGTGCCAGCTCACCCGGGACAGGGGGCTCCTACGAGCAGTACTTC	CASSPGTGGSYEQYF
-	TRBV10-1	TRBJ2-1	-	TGCGCCAGCAGTGACCCTACCCGGAGGGGCCGGAATGAGCAGTTCTTC	CASSDPTRRGRNEQFF
TRBD1	TRBV4-1	TRBJ1-5	-	TGCGCCAGCAGCCAAGGGCAGACAGGGAGCAATCAGCCCCAGCATTTT	CASSQGQTGSNQPQHF
-	TRBV10-1	TRBJ2-1	-	TGCGCCAGCAGTGACAGGGAGAATGAGCAGTTCTTC	CASSDRENEQFF
-	TRBV6-5	TRBJ1-5	few	TGTGCCAGCAGTAGGGAGGGGATTGGCAATCAGCCCCAGCATTTT	CASSREGIGNQPQHF
TRBD2	TRBV5-1	TRBJ2-7	-	TGCGCCAGCAGTGAGCGGGAGTACGACGAGCAGTACTTC	CASSEREYDEQYF
-	TRBV19	TRBJ1-2	-	TGTGCCACCGCTTCCCATGGGGCGCTATATGGCTACACCTTC	CATASHGALYGYTF
-	TRBV6-5	TRBJ1-1	-	TGTGCCAGCAGTTACTCGGGCGGTTTTGAAGCTTTCTTT	CASSYSGGFEAFF
-	TRBV3-1/TRBV3-2	TRBJ2-7	-	TGTGCCAGCAGCGGGGGGGCTAGCGGTATAAGAGGCTACGAGCAGTACTTC	CASSGGASGIRGYEQYF
TRBD1	TRBV6-2/TRBV6-3	TRBJ1-2	-	TGTGCCAGCAGTTACCCATCCCGGGGACAGGGAGGCTATGGCTACACCTTC	CASSYPSRGQGGYGYTF
-	TRBV2	TRBJ2-1	-	TGTGCCAGCAGTGATTTCAATGAGCAGTTCTTC	CASSDFNEQFF
-	TRBV5-1	TRBJ2-2	few	TGCGCCAGCAGCTCAGACCCTAACACCGGGGAGCTGTTTTTT	CASSSDPNTGELFF
TRBD2	TRBV19	TRBJ2-1	-	TGTGCCAGTAGTCGGACTAGCGGGAGCCACAGCTCCTACAATGAGCAGTTCTTC	CASSRTSGSHSSYNEQFF
-	TRBV7-9	TRBJ1-1	few	TGTGCCAGCAGCTTATTCCCAGCCATGAACACTGAAGCTTTCTTT	CASSLFPAMNTEAFF
-	TRBV18	TRBJ2-2	-	TGTGCCAGCTCACCACCGAGCAGGGCAGGCGGGGAGCTGTTTTTT	CASSPPSRAGGELFF
-	TRBV9	TRBJ2-1	-	TGTGCCAGCAGCGTAGAGACAGGGAGGTTTAACAATGAGCAGTTCTTC	CASSVETGRFNNEQFF
TRBD1	TRBV12-3/TRBV12-4	TRBJ2-7	-	TGTGCCAGCAATGCAGGGGGCGTCTACGAGCAGTACTTC	CASNAGGVYEQYF
TRBD2	TRBV5-1	TRBJ2-5	-	TGCGCCAGCAGCCTTAGCGGGACTCAAGAGACCCAGTACTTC	CASSLSGTQETQYF
-	TRBV6-2/TRBV6-3	TRBJ2-1	-	TGTGCCAGCAGTCAAAGCGGGTTCTACAATGAGCAGTTCTTC	CASSQSGFYNEQFF
-	TRBV7-8	TRBJ2-3	-	TGTGCCAGCAGCTTAGGGGACTTCTTCACAGATACGCAGTATTTT	CASSLGDFFTDTQYF
-	TRBV5-6	TRBJ2-2	-	TGTGCCAGCAGCTTGTTAGGGGAAAAATGGACCGGGGAGCTGTTTTTT	CASSLLGEKWTGELFF
TRBD1	TRBV5-1	TRBJ1-5	-	TGCGCCAGCAGGACAGGGGTCGACCAGCCCCAGCATTTT	CASRTGVDQPQHF
-	TRBV4-3	TRBJ2-5	-	TGCGCCAGCAGCCCCCCGGACGGATCGCCCCAGTACTTC	CASSPPDGSPQYF
-	TRBV5-1	TRBJ2-3	-	TGCGCCAGCAGCTCGCAGGGAGATACGCAGTATTTT	CASSSQGDTQYF
TRBD1	TRBV3-1/TRBV3-2	TRBJ1-2	-	TGTGCCAGCAGCCCGGGACAGGGGTATGGCTACACCTTC	CASSPGQGYGYTF
-	TRBV7-8	TRBJ2-3	-	TGTGCCAGCAGATTTGGGGGAAGCACAGATACGCAGTATTTT	CASRFGGSTDTQYF
-	TRBV10-3	TRBJ2-2	-	TGTGCCATACCCTTGGGAGACACCGGGGAGCTGTTTTTT	CAIPLGDTGELFF
-	TRBV6-2/TRBV6-3	TRBJ2-2	-	TGTGCCAGCAGTTACCGCCCGTACGGGGAGCTGTTTTTT	CASSYRPYGELFF
TRBD2	TRBV15	TRBJ2-7	few	TGTGCCACCAGCAGGGCGGGGACTAGCGGCTCCTACGAGCAGTACTTC	CATSRAGTSGSYEQYF
TRBD1	TRBV11-2	TRBJ2-3	-	TGTGCCAGCAGCCGCTTCGATCGGACAGGGGAAGCAGATACGCAGTATTTT	CASSRFDRTGEADTQYF
TRBD2	TRBV4-3	TRBJ2-3	-	TGCGCCAGCAGCCAAGAAGCGGGAGAAGGAGATACGCAGTATTTT	CASSQEAGEGDTQYF
TRBD1	TRBV4-3	TRBJ1-2	-	TGCGCCAGCAGCCAAGCACTAAGCGCTACAGGGGCGTACTATGGCTACACCTTC	CASSQALSATGAYYGYTF
-	TRBV5-1	TRBJ2-4	once	TGCGCCAGCAGCGATATAAGACTAGCCAAAAACATTCAGTACTTC	CASSDIRLAKNIQYF
TRBD1	TRBV6-5	TRBJ2-7	-	TGTGCAGTCGAAGGGGGCCTCAAACGCCACGAGCAGTACTTC	CAVEGGLKRHEQYF